A selection of T cell receptor beta chains follows, all from one sample in a study of blood T cell repertoires in COVID-19. Libraries were prepared by immunoSEQ multiplex PCR; TCRdb keeps only in-frame clonotypes and omits some of them. Among under 150,000 clones listed, around 83% were seen once. Input material: peripheral blood. The receptor source for this set is a man between 35 and 55 years old with acute or convalescent COVID-19. CDR3s include the opening cysteine and the closing phenylalanine or tryptophan. The order of the fields is clone size, D gene, V gene, J gene, CDR3 protein, CDR3 DNA. D genes are given only for firm matches. Only some rows state a clone size, as once, few, many or a class for expanded clones.

abundance: -; d_gene: TRBD1; v_gene: TRBV30; j_gene: TRBJ1-6; CDR3aa: CAWSGGTARSSYNSPLHF; CDR3nt: TGTGCCTGGAGTGGTGGGACAGCGCGGAGCTCCTATAATTCACCCCTCCACTTT
abundance: -; d_gene: -; v_gene: TRBV5-4; j_gene: TRBJ1-6; CDR3aa: CASSPGGLEDSPLHF; CDR3nt: TGTGCCAGCAGCCCTGGGGGACTTGAAGATTCACCCCTCCACTTT
abundance: -; d_gene: -; v_gene: TRBV7-8; j_gene: TRBJ1-1; CDR3aa: CASSLSRNTEAFF; CDR3nt: TGTGCCAGCAGCTTATCCAGGAACACTGAAGCTTTCTTT
abundance: -; d_gene: TRBD1; v_gene: TRBV2; j_gene: TRBJ1-3; CDR3aa: CASSLAGQGAGNTIYF; CDR3nt: TGTGCCAGCAGTCTAGCCGGACAGGGCGCTGGAAACACCATATATTTT
abundance: -; d_gene: TRBD1; v_gene: TRBV6-1; j_gene: TRBJ1-6; CDR3aa: CASSDHGTGGEPLHF; CDR3nt: TGTGCCAGCAGTGACCACGGGACAGGTGGTGAACCCCTCCACTTT
abundance: -; d_gene: -; v_gene: TRBV7-3; j_gene: TRBJ2-1; CDR3aa: CASSLTRRDRNEQFF; CDR3nt: TGTGCCAGCAGCTTAACCCGGCGGGACAGAAATGAGCAGTTCTTC
abundance: -; d_gene: -; v_gene: TRBV7-9; j_gene: TRBJ1-2; CDR3aa: CASSLAVGLDGYTF; CDR3nt: TGTGCCAGCAGCTTGGCGGTTGGCCTTGACGGCTACACCTTC
abundance: -; d_gene: -; v_gene: TRBV3-1/TRBV3-2; j_gene: TRBJ1-1; CDR3aa: CASSYSWTDSTEAFF; CDR3nt: TGTGCCAGCAGCTACAGTTGGACAGATAGCACTGAAGCTTTCTTT
abundance: -; d_gene: TRBD1; v_gene: TRBV24-1; j_gene: TRBJ2-1; CDR3aa: CATSEDRASSYNEQFF; CDR3nt: TGTGCCACCAGTGAGGACAGGGCTAGCTCCTACAATGAGCAGTTCTTC
abundance: -; d_gene: -; v_gene: TRBV2; j_gene: TRBJ2-3; CDR3aa: CASSETQKPSALRSTDTQYF; CDR3nt: TGTGCCAGCAGTGAAACCCAAAAACCTTCTGCGTTACGTAGCACAGATACGCAGTATTTT
abundance: -; d_gene: -; v_gene: TRBV5-1; j_gene: TRBJ1-4; CDR3aa: CASSLTVNNEKLFF; CDR3nt: TGCGCCAGCAGCTTGACAGTAAATAATGAAAAACTGTTTTTT
abundance: -; d_gene: -; v_gene: TRBV25-1; j_gene: TRBJ2-1; CDR3aa: CASSEMSSYNEQFF; CDR3nt: TGTGCCAGCAGTGAAATGAGCTCCTACAATGAGCAGTTCTTC
abundance: -; d_gene: -; v_gene: TRBV19; j_gene: TRBJ2-7; CDR3aa: CASSPAGITYEQYF; CDR3nt: TGTGCCAGTAGTCCAGCGGGTATAACCTACGAGCAGTACTTC
abundance: -; d_gene: -; v_gene: TRBV14; j_gene: TRBJ2-7; CDR3aa: CASSQVFGEQYF; CDR3nt: TGTGCCAGCAGCCAAGTTTTCGGGGAGCAGTACTTC
abundance: -; d_gene: -; v_gene: TRBV11-3; j_gene: TRBJ1-1; CDR3aa: CASSGGGHTEAFF; CDR3nt: TGTGCCAGCAGCGGCGGGGGGCACACTGAAGCTTTCTTT
abundance: -; d_gene: TRBD1; v_gene: TRBV4-1; j_gene: TRBJ2-7; CDR3aa: CASSKTGQGIGSYEQYF; CDR3nt: TGCGCCAGCAGCAAAACGGGACAGGGGATAGGAAGTTACGAGCAGTACTTC
abundance: -; d_gene: -; v_gene: TRBV2; j_gene: TRBJ1-5; CDR3aa: CASSRAGDQPQHF; CDR3nt: TGTGCCAGCAGCCGCGCAGGGGATCAGCCCCAGCATTTT
abundance: -; d_gene: -; v_gene: TRBV7-3; j_gene: TRBJ1-5; CDR3aa: CASSLLTGTHQPQHF; CDR3nt: TGTGCCAGCAGCTTACTGACTGGGACACATCAGCCCCAGCATTTT
abundance: -; d_gene: TRBD2; v_gene: TRBV4-2; j_gene: TRBJ2-5; CDR3aa: CASTPTVEVSGGVETQYF; CDR3nt: TGTGCCAGCACCCCTACCGTTGAAGTCAGCGGGGGAGTGGAGACCCAGTACTTC
abundance: -; d_gene: -; v_gene: TRBV27; j_gene: TRBJ2-5; CDR3aa: CASALSWGGGETQYF; CDR3nt: TGTGCCAGCGCGCTATCTTGGGGAGGAGGAGAGACCCAGTACTTC
abundance: once; d_gene: -; v_gene: TRBV7-6; j_gene: TRBJ2-7; CDR3aa: CASSLGRSYEQYF; CDR3nt: TGTGCCAGCAGCTTAGGTCGGTCCTACGAGCAGTACTTC
abundance: -; d_gene: TRBD1; v_gene: TRBV2; j_gene: TRBJ2-7; CDR3aa: CASSDRGNDEQYF; CDR3nt: TGTGCCAGCAGTGACAGGGGGAATGACGAGCAGTACTTC
abundance: -; d_gene: -; v_gene: TRBV25-1; j_gene: TRBJ2-5; CDR3aa: CASSPGRGLWETQYF; CDR3nt: TGTGCCAGCAGCCCCGGTAGGGGGTTGTGGGAGACCCAGTACTTC
abundance: -; d_gene: -; v_gene: TRBV14; j_gene: TRBJ2-1; CDR3aa: CASSQARGWGNEQFF; CDR3nt: TGTGCCAGCAGCCAAGCGCGGGGTTGGGGGAATGAGCAGTTCTTC
abundance: -; d_gene: TRBD1; v_gene: TRBV27; j_gene: TRBJ2-2; CDR3aa: CASSLATGSPTGELFF; CDR3nt: TGTGCCAGCAGTTTGGCGACAGGGAGTCCCACCGGGGAGCTGTTTTTT
abundance: -; d_gene: TRBD2; v_gene: TRBV4-1; j_gene: TRBJ2-7; CDR3aa: CASSQVVSGAHEQYF; CDR3nt: TGCGCCAGCAGCCAAGTTGTGAGCGGGGCTCACGAGCAGTACTTC
abundance: -; d_gene: TRBD1; v_gene: TRBV4-3; j_gene: TRBJ1-5; CDR3aa: CASSQYRGVNQPQHF; CDR3nt: TGCGCCAGCAGCCAATACAGGGGGGTCAATCAGCCCCAGCATTTT
abundance: -; d_gene: TRBD1; v_gene: TRBV24-1; j_gene: TRBJ2-1; CDR3aa: CATSQSGQGYNEQFF; CDR3nt: TGTGCCACCAGTCAGTCGGGACAGGGTTACAATGAGCAGTTCTTC
abundance: -; d_gene: -; v_gene: TRBV24-1; j_gene: TRBJ1-4; CDR3aa: CATSDPVATNEKLFF; CDR3nt: TGTGCCACCAGTGATCCCGTTGCAACTAATGAAAAACTGTTTTTT
abundance: -; d_gene: TRBD2; v_gene: TRBV6-2/TRBV6-3; j_gene: TRBJ2-3; CDR3aa: CASSNGGLGSDTQYF; CDR3nt: TGTGCCAGCAGCAACGGGGGACTAGGATCAGATACGCAGTATTTT
abundance: -; d_gene: -; v_gene: TRBV7-9; j_gene: TRBJ1-1; CDR3aa: CASSLGQVNTEAFF; CDR3nt: TGTGCCAGCAGCTTAGGACAAGTGAACACTGAAGCTTTCTTT
abundance: -; d_gene: -; v_gene: TRBV7-2; j_gene: TRBJ2-7; CDR3aa: CASSYQLQGEQYF; CDR3nt: TGTGCCAGCAGCTACCAATTACAGGGCGAGCAGTACTTC
abundance: once; d_gene: TRBD1; v_gene: TRBV7-8; j_gene: TRBJ1-5; CDR3aa: CASSFRDRENQPQHF; CDR3nt: TGTGCCAGCAGCTTCCGGGACAGGGAAAATCAGCCCCAGCATTTT
abundance: -; d_gene: -; v_gene: TRBV20-1; j_gene: TRBJ2-1; CDR3aa: CSASQSRGLSYNEQFF; CDR3nt: TGCAGTGCTAGTCAAAGCCGGGGACTTTCCTACAATGAGCAGTTCTTC
abundance: once; d_gene: TRBD1; v_gene: TRBV10-3; j_gene: TRBJ1-2; CDR3aa: CATFDRGLYGYTF; CDR3nt: TGTGCCACCTTCGACAGGGGCCTCTATGGCTACACCTTC
abundance: -; d_gene: TRBD2; v_gene: TRBV30; j_gene: TRBJ2-1; CDR3aa: CAWTITLAGALNEQFF; CDR3nt: TGTGCCTGGACCATTACGTTAGCGGGGGCTTTAAATGAGCAGTTCTTC
abundance: -; d_gene: TRBD1; v_gene: TRBV4-2; j_gene: TRBJ2-7; CDR3aa: CASSQEGRGSYEQYF; CDR3nt: TGTGCCAGCAGCCAAGAGGGCAGGGGGTCCTACGAGCAGTACTTC
abundance: -; d_gene: TRBD2; v_gene: TRBV19; j_gene: TRBJ2-7; CDR3aa: CASSPGGGTSSYEQYF; CDR3nt: TGTGCCAGTAGCCCCGGGGGGGGGACCTCATCCTACGAGCAGTACTTC
abundance: few; d_gene: -; v_gene: TRBV12-3/TRBV12-4; j_gene: TRBJ1-1; CDR3aa: CASSLGVASEAFF; CDR3nt: TGTGCCAGCAGTTTAGGGGTAGCTTCTGAAGCTTTCTTT
abundance: -; d_gene: TRBD2; v_gene: TRBV2; j_gene: TRBJ2-7; CDR3aa: CASKRGLITPDLPNSYEQYF; CDR3nt: TGTGCCAGCAAGCGGGGGCTTATAACCCCTGACCTACCGAACTCCTACGAGCAGTACTTC
abundance: -; d_gene: TRBD1; v_gene: TRBV11-2; j_gene: TRBJ2-2; CDR3aa: CASIADRGAGELFF; CDR3nt: TGTGCCAGCATCGCGGACAGGGGAGCCGGGGAGCTGTTTTTT
abundance: -; d_gene: -; v_gene: TRBV14; j_gene: TRBJ1-2; CDR3aa: CASSLQGGGYTF; CDR3nt: TGTGCCAGCAGCCTACAGGGCGGTGGCTACACCTTC
abundance: -; d_gene: -; v_gene: TRBV2; j_gene: TRBJ1-5; CDR3aa: CASSPRGGDQPQHF; CDR3nt: TGTGCCAGCAGTCCAAGGGGGGGGGATCAGCCCCAGCATTTT
abundance: few; d_gene: -; v_gene: TRBV2; j_gene: TRBJ1-5; CDR3aa: CASSEGEGNQPQHF; CDR3nt: TGTGCCAGCAGTGAAGGGGAGGGGAATCAGCCCCAGCATTTT
abundance: -; d_gene: -; v_gene: TRBV11-3; j_gene: TRBJ1-5; CDR3aa: CASSLDTRSSNQPQHF; CDR3nt: TGTGCCAGCAGCTTAGATACCAGGTCTAGCAATCAGCCCCAGCATTTT
abundance: -; d_gene: -; v_gene: TRBV2; j_gene: TRBJ2-7; CDR3aa: CASRDSLYEQYF; CDR3nt: TGTGCCAGCAGGGACAGCCTCTACGAGCAGTACTTC
abundance: -; d_gene: TRBD1; v_gene: TRBV28; j_gene: TRBJ1-2; CDR3aa: CASSLDRTGGYTF; CDR3nt: TGTGCCAGCAGTTTGGACAGGACGGGCGGCTACACCTTC
abundance: -; d_gene: -; v_gene: TRBV24-1; j_gene: TRBJ2-2; CDR3aa: CATSDTGFTGELFF; CDR3nt: TGTGCCACCAGTGACACAGGGTTTACCGGGGAGCTGTTTTTT
abundance: -; d_gene: TRBD1; v_gene: TRBV30; j_gene: TRBJ2-5; CDR3aa: CAWSIPTGGRETQYF; CDR3nt: TGTGCCTGGAGTATCCCGACAGGGGGCCGGGAGACCCAGTACTTC
abundance: -; d_gene: -; v_gene: TRBV5-6; j_gene: TRBJ2-7; CDR3aa: CASSFGRGYEQYF; CDR3nt: TGTGCCAGCAGCTTTGGGCGAGGGTACGAGCAGTACTTC
abundance: -; d_gene: -; v_gene: TRBV19; j_gene: TRBJ1-2; CDR3aa: CAAQTGHYGYTF; CDR3nt: TGTGCCGCCCAAACAGGTCACTATGGCTACACCTTC
abundance: -; d_gene: TRBD1; v_gene: TRBV7-2; j_gene: TRBJ1-4; CDR3aa: CASSRIDRGDEKLFF; CDR3nt: TGTGCCAGCAGCCGGATAGACAGGGGGGATGAAAAACTGTTTTTT
abundance: -; d_gene: TRBD2; v_gene: TRBV27; j_gene: TRBJ2-2; CDR3aa: CASRGGVTGELFF; CDR3nt: TGTGCCAGCAGGGGAGGGGTCACCGGGGAGCTGTTTTTT
abundance: once; d_gene: -; v_gene: TRBV10-3; j_gene: TRBJ1-5; CDR3aa: CAISVGAGTDSNQPQHF; CDR3nt: TGTGCCATCAGTGTTGGGGCAGGAACAGATAGCAATCAGCCCCAGCATTTT
abundance: -; d_gene: -; v_gene: TRBV5-4; j_gene: TRBJ2-1; CDR3aa: CASSSGGPYNEQFF; CDR3nt: TGTGCCAGCAGCTCAGGGGGGCCCTACAATGAGCAGTTCTTC
abundance: once; d_gene: TRBD1; v_gene: TRBV18; j_gene: TRBJ2-1; CDR3aa: CASSPRTGGSYNEQFF; CDR3nt: TGTGCCAGCTCACCCCGGACAGGGGGCTCCTACAATGAGCAGTTCTTC